This is a list of T cell receptor beta chains from one sample in a study of blood T cell repertoires in COVID-19. Assay: immunoSEQ multiplex PCR; the TCRdb copy retains only in-frame clones and omits some. Here the sample spans 150,000 to 200,000 clones, over 80% being singletons. The sequenced sample consisted of PBMCs or T cells enriched from blood (not recorded which). The receptors come from a woman aged 55-70 years who had recovered from COVID-19. Both conserved end residues are part of each CDR3. The order of the fields is D gene, J gene, clone size, V gene, CDR3 DNA, CDR3 protein. A D gene is named only where the DNA matches it firmly. Expanded clones are given a class, and other clones once, few, many or no size at all.

>.|TRBJ1-1|.|TRBV6-5
TGTGCCAGCAGTTACCCTGGACAAACTGAAGCTTTCTTT
CASSYPGQTEAFF
>.|TRBJ1-2|.|TRBV12-5
TGTGCTAGTGGCTCCCTAACAGGGGGCTACACCTTC
CASGSLTGGYTF
>.|TRBJ1-5|.|TRBV4-1
TGCGCCAGCAGCCAAGATCCTACCAGCGATCAGCCCCAGCATTTT
CASSQDPTSDQPQHF
>.|TRBJ2-2|.|TRBV7-3
TGTGCCAGCAGCTTTGGAGTAGTTGGAACCGGGGAGCTGTTTTTT
CASSFGVVGTGELFF
>.|TRBJ1-2|.|TRBV2
TGTGCCAGCAGTGAACAGAACTATGGCTACACCTTC
CASSEQNYGYTF
>TRBD1|TRBJ1-4|.|TRBV30
TGTGCCTTCAAGGACAGGGGGCGCGGTGAAAAACTGTTTTTT
CAFKDRGRGEKLFF
>TRBD1|TRBJ2-7|.|TRBV6-5
TGTGCCAGCAGAACCGGGGCAGGGGGAATCTACGAGCAGTACTTC
CASRTGAGGIYEQYF
>.|TRBJ1-2|.|TRBV29-1
TGCAGCGTCCTCCATGACACTCGGGGCTACACCTTC
CSVLHDTRGYTF
>TRBD1|TRBJ1-2|.|TRBV15
TGTGCCACCAGCGGCGGACAGGGCTACAACTATGGCTACACCTTC
CATSGGQGYNYGYTF
>TRBD2|TRBJ2-2|.|TRBV7-3
TGTGCCAGCAGCTTAAGTGGCCGTCGAGCGGGAGACACCGGGGAGCTGTTTTTT
CASSLSGRRAGDTGELFF
>.|TRBJ1-1|.|TRBV10-3
TGTGCCATCAGGGAGGACAGTTCCACTGAAGCTTTCTTT
CAIREDSSTEAFF
>.|TRBJ1-3|once|TRBV2
TGTGCCAGCAGTGCGCAGGGGTCCCACTCTGGAAACACCATATATTTT
CASSAQGSHSGNTIYF
>.|TRBJ2-6|.|TRBV5-1
TGCGCCACCTCCATGGGGGCACTCTCTGGGGCCAACGTCCTGACTTTC
CATSMGALSGANVLTF
>.|TRBJ2-7|.|TRBV3-1/TRBV3-2
TGTGCCAGCAGCCAGGGGCCCCGGGGGTTTTACGAGCAGTACTTC
CASSQGPRGFYEQYF
>.|TRBJ2-5|.|TRBV29-1
TGCAGCGTCGGACGGGGGTTGGGGGCCCAGTACTTC
CSVGRGLGAQYF
>.|TRBJ2-2|many|TRBV21-1
TGTGCCAGCAGCAAATCGGGGCAGGGGACCGGGGAGCTGTTTTTT
CASSKSGQGTGELFF
>.|TRBJ1-1|.|TRBV6-1
TGTGCCAGCAGTGAAGTACTTCTGAACACTGAAGCTTTCTTT
CASSEVLLNTEAFF
>TRBD1|TRBJ1-2|.|TRBV19
TGTGCCAGTAGCCTTGGACAGGGCCCCATCTATGGCTACACCTTC
CASSLGQGPIYGYTF
>.|TRBJ1-2|.|TRBV5-1
TGCGCCAGCAGCTTGGACAGGGCATCAGGTGGCTACACCTTC
CASSLDRASGGYTF
>.|TRBJ2-1|.|TRBV7-2
TGTGCCAGCAGCCTCCTAAGTGCTCTCTACAATGAGCAGTTCTTC
CASSLLSALYNEQFF
>.|TRBJ2-4|.|TRBV28
TGTGCCAGCAGCGGGGGAGGTCCCTTGGCCAAAAACATTCAGTACTTC
CASSGGGPLAKNIQYF
>.|TRBJ1-2|.|TRBV19
TGTGCCAGTAGCACTATGACAGGACCGGACGGCTACACCTTC
CASSTMTGPDGYTF
>TRBD1|TRBJ1-1|.|TRBV27
TGTGCCAGCAGTTGGACAGGGGCGAACACTGAAGCTTTCTTT
CASSWTGANTEAFF
>TRBD2|TRBJ2-1|once|TRBV4-1
TGCGCCAGCAGCCACGGGGTAGCGGGAGTCCCGGGTGAGCAGTTCTTC
CASSHGVAGVPGEQFF
>.|TRBJ2-5|.|TRBV3-1/TRBV3-2
TGTGCCAGCTCCAGGGTAGAGACCCAGTACTTC
CASSRVETQYF
>TRBD2|TRBJ2-3|once|TRBV27
TGTGCCAGCAGTTGGGCGGGGGTAGATACGCAGTATTTT
CASSWAGVDTQYF
>.|TRBJ1-1|once|TRBV3-1/TRBV3-2
TGTGCCAGCAACGCTGACAGTCGCACTGAAGCTTTCTTT
CASNADSRTEAFF
>TRBD1|TRBJ1-6|.|TRBV10-3
TGTGCCATCAGTGAGTCGCAGGGGGCGGCAGCTTTTTCACCCCTCCACTTT
CAISESQGAAAFSPLHF
>TRBD2|TRBJ2-5|.|TRBV5-6
TGTGCCAGCAGCTGGGGTAATAGCGGGGAAGAGACCCAGTACTTC
CASSWGNSGEETQYF
>TRBD2|TRBJ2-5|.|TRBV6-5
TGTGCCAGCAGAGTAGCGGGAGGATACCAAGAGACCCAGTACTTC
CASRVAGGYQETQYF
>TRBD1|TRBJ1-1|.|TRBV28
TGTGCCAGCAGTACGGACAGGGTCAACACTGAAGCTTTCTTT
CASSTDRVNTEAFF
>.|TRBJ2-1|.|TRBV9
TGTGCCAGCAGCGTACAAGAGGGCTCCTACAATGAGCAGTTCTTC
CASSVQEGSYNEQFF
>TRBD1|TRBJ1-5|.|TRBV15
TGTGCCACCAGCTGGGGGGGGGACAGGGGGCTTCAGCCCCAGCATTTT
CATSWGGDRGLQPQHF
>.|TRBJ1-1|.|TRBV6-2/TRBV6-3
TGTGCCAGCAGTAAGTCTTTCCTCGGCACTGAAGCTTTCTTT
CASSKSFLGTEAFF
>TRBD2|TRBJ2-1|few|TRBV9
TGTGCCAGCAGCGCCGGGACTAGCGGGAGCTCCTACAATGAGCAGTTCTTC
CASSAGTSGSSYNEQFF
>.|TRBJ1-5|.|TRBV6-1
TGTGCCAGCAGTGAACAGGGGTGGGGGTTTCAGCCCCAGCATTTT
CASSEQGWGFQPQHF
>.|TRBJ2-1|.|TRBV18
TGTGCCAGCTCATCGATGTGGGGCAGGGATGAGCAGTTCTTC
CASSSMWGRDEQFF
>.|TRBJ1-5|.|TRBV6-4
TGTGCCAGCAGCCCAGGGACGGGACATAGCAATCAGCCCCAGCATTTT
CASSPGTGHSNQPQHF
>.|TRBJ2-7|.|TRBV30
TGTGCCTGGAGCCTTCTAGGGGCTAGGGAGCAGTACTTC
CAWSLLGAREQYF
>TRBD1|TRBJ2-7|.|TRBV23-1
TGCGCCAGCAGTCATCGGGACAGGGGGCGAAGGAGCTCCTACGAGCAGTACTTC
CASSHRDRGRRSSYEQYF
>TRBD1|TRBJ2-7|.|TRBV2
TGTGCCAGCAGAACCGGGACAGGGGATGATCTTACCTACGAGCAGTACTTC
CASRTGTGDDLTYEQYF
>.|TRBJ1-1|.|TRBV6-1
TGTGCCAGCAGTGACGGGGAAAGCAGATACACTGAAGCTTTCTTT
CASSDGESRYTEAFF
>TRBD1|TRBJ2-6|.|TRBV4-1
TGCGCCAGCAGCCCCGACAGGGTCTGGGCCAACGTCCTGACTTTC
CASSPDRVWANVLTF
>TRBD1|TRBJ1-3|.|TRBV6-5
TGTGCCAGCAGTTACTCCCGACAGGGCTCTGGAAACACCATATATTTT
CASSYSRQGSGNTIYF
>.|TRBJ1-2|.|TRBV28
TGTGCCAGCAGCACAGGGATGGGGGGCTACACCTTC
CASSTGMGGYTF
>.|TRBJ2-7|.|TRBV5-1
TGCGCCAGCAGCAGCCCGGGGTTGGGGACCTACGAGCAGTACTTC
CASSSPGLGTYEQYF
>.|TRBJ2-7|.|TRBV15
TGTGCCACCAGCAGAGAGGGGATAAACAGGGTCTCCTACGAGCAGTACTTC
CATSREGINRVSYEQYF
>.|TRBJ2-7|.|TRBV19
TGTGCCAGTAGTAGGTTGGACAGCTACGAGCAGTACTTC
CASSRLDSYEQYF
>TRBD2|TRBJ2-1|.|TRBV2
TGTGCCAGCAGTGACGTCGGGGGGAGTTTCGATGAGCAGTTCTTC
CASSDVGGSFDEQFF
>.|TRBJ2-3|.|TRBV21-1
TGTGCCAGCAGCTCACCCAACCGCCGGGACAGGGGGAAAGATACGCAGTATTTT
CASSSPNRRDRGKDTQYF
>.|TRBJ1-1|.|TRBV5-4
TGTGCCAGCAGCTCGGGGGATCGGGAGAACACTGAAGCTTTCTTT
CASSSGDRENTEAFF